This T cell receptor beta chain was recorded in a study of shared clonotypes between healthy human individuals. Study as a whole: The study used three CD4 naive, three CD4 memory, two CD8 naive and one CD8 memory plate per donor. Study-level points and caveats: Rarefaction showed sorted-subset sequencing was incomplete despite large depth.

About this clone itself: Its antigen is not known.

Some clones are missing from TCRdb's copy, which holds only in-frame ones; the method was immunoSEQ multiplex PCR. Of about 180,000 clones detected, approximately 95% appear once; the ten largest clones hold about 0.067%. All participating donors were Caucasian adults from Nashville, Tennessee. The germline gives CDR1 SGHTA, CDR2 FQGTGA. The length of the CDR3 is 14 residues. Trimming cost V 0 bases and J 7 bases, with 7 bases left between them. Material: naive CD4+ T cells sorted from blood. The subset: CD45RA+ positively selected. This chain links TRBV7-3 with TRBJ1-6; D ambiguous. This receptor was obtained from a woman in her thirties in good health. The CDR3 region has the DNA TGTGCCAGCAGCTTAACAGCTTTCAATTCACCCCTCCACTTT. It codes for CASSLTAFNSPLHF.